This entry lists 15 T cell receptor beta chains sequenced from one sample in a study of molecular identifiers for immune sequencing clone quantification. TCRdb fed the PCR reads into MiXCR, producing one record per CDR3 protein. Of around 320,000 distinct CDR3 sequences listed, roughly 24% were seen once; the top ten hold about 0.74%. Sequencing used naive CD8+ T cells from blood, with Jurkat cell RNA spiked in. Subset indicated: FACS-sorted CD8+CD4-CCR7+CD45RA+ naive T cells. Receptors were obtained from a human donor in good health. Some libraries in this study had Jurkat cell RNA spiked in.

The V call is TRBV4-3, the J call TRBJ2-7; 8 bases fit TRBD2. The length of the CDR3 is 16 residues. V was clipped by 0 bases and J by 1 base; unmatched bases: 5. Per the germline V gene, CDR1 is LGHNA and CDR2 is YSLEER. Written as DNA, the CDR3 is TGCGCCAGCAGCCAAGATAGGAGCGGGAGTTCCTACGAGCAGTACTTC. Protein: CASSQDRSGSSYEQYF.

The CDR3 loop reads CASSSWTVTDTQYF. In nucleotides, the CDR3 is TGTGCCAGCAGCTCCTGGACAGTTACAGATACGCAGTATTTT. The gene calls are TRBV7-9 and TRBJ2-3; D may be TRBD1 (6 bases). The germline V gene has CDR1 SEHNR and CDR2 FQNEAQ (reference sequence). The V gene lost 4 bases and the J gene lost 3 bases, with 11 bases spanning the gap. This CDR3 is 14 amino acids long.

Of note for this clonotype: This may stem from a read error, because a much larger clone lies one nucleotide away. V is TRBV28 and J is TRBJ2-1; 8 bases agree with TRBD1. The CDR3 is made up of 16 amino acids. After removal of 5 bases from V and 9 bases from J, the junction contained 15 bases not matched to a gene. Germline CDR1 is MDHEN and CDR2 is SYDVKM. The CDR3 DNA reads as TGTGCCAGCAGTGCAACCAGGACAGGGCCCTACGCTGAGCAGTTCTTC. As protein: CASSATRTGPYAEQFF.

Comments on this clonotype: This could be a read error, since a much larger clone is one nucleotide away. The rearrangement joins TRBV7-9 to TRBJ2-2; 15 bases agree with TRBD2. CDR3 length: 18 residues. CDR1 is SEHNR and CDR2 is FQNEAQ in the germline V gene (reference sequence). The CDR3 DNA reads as TGTGCCGGCAGCTTGGGACTAGCGGGAGGTCTGAACACCGGGGAGCTGTTTTTT. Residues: CAGSLGLAGGLNTGELFF. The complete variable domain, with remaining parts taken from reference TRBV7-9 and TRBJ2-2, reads DTGVSQNPRHKITKRGQNVTFRCDPISEHNRLYWYRQTLGQGPEFLTYFQNEAQLEKSRLLSDRFSAERPKGSFSTLEIQRTEQGDSAMYLCAGSLGLAGGLNTGELFFGEGSRLTVL.

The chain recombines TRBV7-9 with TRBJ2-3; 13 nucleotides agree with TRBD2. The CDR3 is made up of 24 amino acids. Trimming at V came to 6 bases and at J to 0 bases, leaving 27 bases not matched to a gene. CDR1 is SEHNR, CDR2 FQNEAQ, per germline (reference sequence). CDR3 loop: CASSTMTGTSGIVVLELSTDTQYF. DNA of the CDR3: TGTGCCAGCAGTACAATGACAGGGACTAGCGGGATAGTAGTCCTGGAGCTTAGCACAGATACGCAGTATTTT.

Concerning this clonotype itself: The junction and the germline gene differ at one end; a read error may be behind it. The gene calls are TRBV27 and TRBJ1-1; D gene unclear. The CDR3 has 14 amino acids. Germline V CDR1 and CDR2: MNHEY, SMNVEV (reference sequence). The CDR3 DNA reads TGTGCCAGCAGTCCCCGGGCCTGGGCGACTGAAGCTTCCTTT. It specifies CASSPRAWATEASF.

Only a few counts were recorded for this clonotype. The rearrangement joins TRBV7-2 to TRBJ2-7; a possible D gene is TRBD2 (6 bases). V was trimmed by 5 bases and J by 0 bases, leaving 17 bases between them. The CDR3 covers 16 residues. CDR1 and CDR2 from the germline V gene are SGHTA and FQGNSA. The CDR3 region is CASSPGVLGPSYEQYF. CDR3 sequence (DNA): TGTGCCAGCAGCCCGGGGGTCCTCGGTCCCTCCTACGAGCAGTACTTC.

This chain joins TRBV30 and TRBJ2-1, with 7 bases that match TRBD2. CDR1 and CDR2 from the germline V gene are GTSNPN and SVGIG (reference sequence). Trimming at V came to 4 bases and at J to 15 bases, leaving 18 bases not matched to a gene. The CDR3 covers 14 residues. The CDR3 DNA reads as TGTGCCTGGACCCCGCCTAGCGGCTACCATGCGCCGTTCTTC. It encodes CAWTPPSGYHAPFF.

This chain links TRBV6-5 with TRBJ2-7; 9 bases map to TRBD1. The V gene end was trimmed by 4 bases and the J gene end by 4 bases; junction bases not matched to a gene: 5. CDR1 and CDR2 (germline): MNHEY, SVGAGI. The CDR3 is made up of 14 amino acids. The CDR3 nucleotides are TGTGCCAGCAGTTTCCAGACAGGGGGATACGAGCAGTACTTC. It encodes CASSFQTGGYEQYF.

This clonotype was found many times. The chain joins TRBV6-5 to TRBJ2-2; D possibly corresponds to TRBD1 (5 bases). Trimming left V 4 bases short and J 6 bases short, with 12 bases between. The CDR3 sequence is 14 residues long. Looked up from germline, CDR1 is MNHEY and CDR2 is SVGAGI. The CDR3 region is CASSFQGKAGELFF. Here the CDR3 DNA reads TGTGCCAGCAGTTTTCAGGGTAAAGCCGGGGAGCTGTTTTTT.

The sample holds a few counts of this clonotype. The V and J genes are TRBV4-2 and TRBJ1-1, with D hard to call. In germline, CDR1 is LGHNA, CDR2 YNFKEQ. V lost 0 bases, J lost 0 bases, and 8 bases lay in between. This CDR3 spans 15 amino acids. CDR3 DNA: TGTGCCAGCAGCCAAGAGATAGTTATGAACACTGAAGCTTTCTTT. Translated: CASSQEIVMNTEAFF.

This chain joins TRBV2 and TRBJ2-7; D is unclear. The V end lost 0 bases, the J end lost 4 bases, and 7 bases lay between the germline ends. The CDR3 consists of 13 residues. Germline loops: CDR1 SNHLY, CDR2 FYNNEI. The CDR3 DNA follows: TGTGCCAGCAGTGAAGCGTATCAGTACGAGCAGTACTTC. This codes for CASSEAYQYEQYF.

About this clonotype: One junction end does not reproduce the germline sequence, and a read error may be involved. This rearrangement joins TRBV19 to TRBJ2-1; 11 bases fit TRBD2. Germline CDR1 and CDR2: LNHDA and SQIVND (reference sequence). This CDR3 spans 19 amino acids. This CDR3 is CASSISSGGSPSSYNEPFF. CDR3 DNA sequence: TGTGCCAGTAGTATTTCTAGCGGGGGGTCCCCAAGCTCCTACAATGAGCCGTTCTTC.

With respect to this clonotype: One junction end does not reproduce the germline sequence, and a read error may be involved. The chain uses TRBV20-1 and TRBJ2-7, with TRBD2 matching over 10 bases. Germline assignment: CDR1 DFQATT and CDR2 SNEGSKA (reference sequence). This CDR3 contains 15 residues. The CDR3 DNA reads TGCAGTGCTAGAGATTTTGTAGCGGGGGGCTACGCGCAGTACTTC. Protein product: CSARDFVAGGYAQYF.

CDR3 sequence (DNA): TGCGCCAGCAGCACAGGGACAGGGGGTGACACTGAAGCTTTCTTT. It yields the protein CASSTGTGGDTEAFF. The chain employs TRBV5-1 and TRBJ1-1, with 11 bases matching TRBD1. V was clipped by 4 bases and J by 3 bases; unmatched bases: 5. The CDR3 is 15 residues long. Germline CDR1 reads SGHRS; CDR2 reads YFSETQ.